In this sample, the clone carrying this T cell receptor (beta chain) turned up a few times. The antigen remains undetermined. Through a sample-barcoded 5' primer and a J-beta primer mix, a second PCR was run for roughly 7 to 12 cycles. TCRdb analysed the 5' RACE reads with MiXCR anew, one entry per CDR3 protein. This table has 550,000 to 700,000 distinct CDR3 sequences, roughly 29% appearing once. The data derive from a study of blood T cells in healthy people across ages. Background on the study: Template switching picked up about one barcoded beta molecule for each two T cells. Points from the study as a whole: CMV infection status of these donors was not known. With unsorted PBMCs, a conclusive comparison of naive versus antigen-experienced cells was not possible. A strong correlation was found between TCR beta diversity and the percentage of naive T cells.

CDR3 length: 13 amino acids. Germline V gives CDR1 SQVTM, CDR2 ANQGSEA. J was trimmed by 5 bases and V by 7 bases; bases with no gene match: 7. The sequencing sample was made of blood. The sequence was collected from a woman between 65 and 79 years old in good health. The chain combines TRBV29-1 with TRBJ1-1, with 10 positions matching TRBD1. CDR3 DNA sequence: TGCAGCGCGGGAAGACAGGGGGCGACTGAAGCTTTCTTT. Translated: CSAGRQGATEAFF.